The 18 T cell receptor beta chains reported below all come from one sample, sequenced in a study of beta chain features in type 1 diabetes. General study results and limits: All four CD4+ subsets of Type 1 diabetes patients contained TCRB CDR3s that were moderately but significantly shorter.

Investigators reverse transcribed all isolated RNA, so they sequenced expressed TCRB transcripts. Here immunoSEQ multiplex PCR was the method, and the copy in TCRdb shows in-frame clones only, minus some. The sample contains approximately 100,000 clones, under 30% of which appear only once. What these receptors recognize is not known. Source material: central memory CD4+ T cells from blood. Every receptor here comes from a young woman with type 1 diabetes.

The chain uses TRBV18 and TRBJ2-2; D might be TRBD2 (6 bases). The V end was cut by 2 bases, the J end by 1 base, with 8 bases between. Per the germline V gene, CDR1 is KGHSH and CDR2 is LQKENI. The CDR3 sequence is 15 residues long. The DNA of the CDR3 is TGTGCCAGCTCACCAAGACTAGAGAACACCGGGGAGCTGTTTTTT. This codes for CASSPRLENTGELFF.

CDR3 in DNA: TGTGCCAGCAGCTTAGTGGCAGGGGGACCCACCCCTAGCACAGATACGCAGTATTTT. Protein: CASSLVAGGPTPSTDTQYF. J is TRBJ2-3 and V is TRBV7-2, with TRBD1 identical over 7 bases. The CDR3 totals 19 residues. The V and J ends lost 1 base and 0 bases, in that order; junction bases with no gene match: 13. Germline values: CDR1 SGHTA, CDR2 FQGNSA.

This chain connects TRBV9 to TRBJ2-3; TRBD1 aligns across 8 bases. CDR1 SGDLS and CDR2 YYNGEE come from the germline V gene. V lost 4 bases and J lost 1; bases outside the gene matches: 8. The CDR3 has 16 amino acids. The CDR3 here is CASSPTGGRGTDTQYF. DNA for the CDR3: TGTGCCAGCAGCCCTACAGGGGGACGGGGCACAGATACGCAGTATTTT.

The chain joins TRBV5-4 to TRBJ1-1; D remains unclear. Germline CDR1 is SGHNT and CDR2 is YYREEE (reference sequence). The V and J ends lost 0 bases and 1 base respectively, with 7 bases between them. There are 14 residues in the CDR3. The CDR3 sequence is CASSLGRANTEAFF. CDR3 nucleotides: TGTGCCAGCAGCTTGGGGCGGGCGAACACTGAAGCTTTCTTT.

The rearrangement uses TRBV7-2 and TRBJ1-3, with 7 positions matching TRBD1. The CDR3 is made up of 17 amino acids. The V and J ends lost 4 bases and 0 bases, in that order; junction bases with no gene match: 9. Looked up from germline, CDR1 is SGHTA and CDR2 is FQGNSA. The DNA of the CDR3 is TGTGCCAGCAGCTCCTTAGGGACAGCCGGCTCTGGAAACACCATATATTTT. Translation gives CASSSLGTAGSGNTIYF.

The chain couples TRBV27 to TRBJ2-3; possibly TRBD2 for D (7 bases). Germline CDR1 and CDR2: MNHEY and SMNVEV (reference sequence). V lost 10 bases and J lost 6, with 23 bases in between. The CDR3 loop spans 15 amino acids. CDR3 sequence (DNA): TGTGCCACCCGACGGACTAGGAACCAGGGGGATACGCAGTATTTT. Translation: CATRRTRNQGDTQYF.

The V gene is TRBV30, the J gene TRBJ2-1, with 10 bases identical to TRBD2. Trimming at V came to 3 bases and at J to 10 bases, leaving 24 bases not matched to a gene. CDR3 size: 19 residues. The V gene's germline CDR1 is GTSNPN and CDR2 SVGIG (reference sequence). This chain's CDR3 is CAWSSLASGSRKGGEEQFF. In DNA, the CDR3 is TGTGCCTGGAGCTCCCTTGCTAGCGGGAGTCGAAAAGGGGGGGAAGAGCAGTTCTTC.

This clone was observed a few times. The chain uses TRBV28 and TRBJ2-3, with 7 bases identical to TRBD2. V shed 7 bases, J shed 1 base, and the junction held 8 bases outside the gene matches. This CDR3 is built from 15 residues. The germline CDR1 and CDR2 sequences are MDHEN and SYDVKM. CDR3 DNA sequence: TGTGCCAGCAAATCAAGCGGGGCGGGCACAGATACGCAGTATTTT. The encoded protein is CASKSSGAGTDTQYF.

The chain is built from TRBV30 and TRBJ2-3, with D possibly TRBD1 on 5 matching bases. Trimming removed 4 bases at V and 3 bases at J, with 14 bases between. Germline V gives CDR1 GTSNPN, CDR2 SVGIG (reference sequence). The CDR3 has 14 residues. In DNA, the CDR3 is TGTGCCTGGAAAGTTCCAGGGTGGACAGATACGCAGTATTTT. This codes for CAWKVPGWTDTQYF.

The chain carries TRBV7-2 and TRBJ2-1; 7 positions agree with TRBD2. V gave up 0 bases and J gave up 9 bases; unmatched junction bases: 5. This CDR3 has 14 residues. Germline CDR1 reads SGHTA; CDR2 reads FQGNSA. DNA for the CDR3: TGTGCCAGCAGCTTAGCTGAGACTAGCAGTGAGCAGTTCTTC. As protein: CASSLAETSSEQFF.

This chain connects TRBV4-2 to TRBJ2-1; 8 bases are shared with TRBD1. In germline, CDR1 is LGHNA, CDR2 YNFKEQ. The CDR3 loop spans 15 amino acids. Trimming cost V 6 bases and J 6 bases; bases outside gene matches: 10. The DNA of the CDR3 is TGTGCCAGCAGACGAGGACAGGGCCCGTTCAATGAGCAGTTCTTC. It yields the protein CASRRGQGPFNEQFF.

The gene calls are TRBV4-1 and TRBJ2-1; 10 positions match TRBD2. V shed 0 bases, J shed 0 bases, and the junction held 11 bases outside the gene matches. This CDR3 is 20 amino acids long. The V gene's germline CDR1 is MGHRA and CDR2 YSYEKL. The CDR3, as DNA: TGCGCCAGCAGCCAAGAAGCGCGTGGTAGCGGGAGGAGCTCCTACAATGAGCAGTTCTTC. It translates to CASSQEARGSGRSSYNEQFF.

The chain is built from TRBV5-6 and TRBJ1-1; 10 bases agree with TRBD1. CDR1 and CDR2 (germline): SGHDT, YYEEEE. This CDR3 has 16 residues. With 0 bases clipped from V and 3 bases from J, the junction kept 5 bases outside the gene matches. Here the CDR3 reads CASSLEGQGRYTEAFF. CDR3 nucleotide sequence: TGTGCCAGCAGCTTGGAGGGACAGGGGCGGTACACTGAAGCTTTCTTT. The variable domain in full, completed from reference TRBV5-6 and TRBJ1-1, reads DAGVTQSPTHLIKTRGQQVTLRCSPKSGHDTVSWYQQALGQGPQFIFQYYEEEERQRGNFPDRFSGHQFPNYSSELNVNALLLGDSALYLCASSLEGQGRYTEAFFGQGTRLTVV.

The table lists this clone with a few counts. The rearrangement joins TRBV19 to TRBJ1-1; no clear D gene. V shed 6 bases and J shed 3 bases, with 14 bases lying between them. This CDR3 comprises 14 residues. Looked up from germline, CDR1 is LNHDA and CDR2 is SQIVND (reference sequence). Written as DNA, the CDR3 is TGTGCCAGTAGCGCCGGGTACCGGGACACTGAAGCTTTCTTT. This gives the protein CASSAGYRDTEAFF.

This clone occurred a few times. The chain carries TRBV11-3 and TRBJ2-1; 14 nucleotides match TRBD2. Looked up from germline, CDR1 is SGHNT and CDR2 is YENEEA. V gave up 8 bases and J gave up 3 bases; unmatched junction bases: 15. This CDR3 region has 19 residues. CDR3 nucleotide sequence: TGTGCCAGCGAACCCTACTGGGGACTAGCGGGAGCGGGCTACAATGAGCAGTTCTTC. It encodes CASEPYWGLAGAGYNEQFF.

Concerning this clone: The same CDR3 can be traced to other DNA sequences in this sample. The chain uses TRBV2 and TRBJ1-2; the D gene is possibly TRBD1 (6 bases). The CDR3 extends over 13 amino acids. CDR1 and CDR2 (germline): SNHLY, FYNNEI. V gave up 2 bases and J gave up 2 bases, with 6 bases separating them. This chain's CDR3 is CASSEQGNYGYTF. In DNA, the CDR3 is TGTGCCAGCAGTGAACAGGGGAACTATGGCTACACCTTC.

This clone was seen more than once but under ten times. The rearrangement joins TRBV2 to TRBJ1-5; D remains ambiguous. The germline V and J ends were trimmed by 6 bases and 3 bases, with 9 bases remaining between them. The CDR3 contains 13 residues. Germline-derived CDR1 and CDR2 are SNHLY and FYNNEI. CDR3 nucleotides: TGTGCCAGCAGGACGGGAACCAATCAGCCCCAGCATTTT. Translated, it gives CASRTGTNQPQHF.

J is TRBJ2-4 and V is TRBV25-1; perhaps TRBD2 as D (6 bases). Germline values: CDR1 MGHDK, CDR2 SYGVNS. The CDR3 covers 13 residues. V dropped 8 bases and J dropped 3 bases, with 11 bases sitting between them. CDR3: CASGGAGKNIQYF. As DNA, the CDR3 is TGTGCCAGCGGAGGGGCGGGCAAAAACATTCAGTACTTC.